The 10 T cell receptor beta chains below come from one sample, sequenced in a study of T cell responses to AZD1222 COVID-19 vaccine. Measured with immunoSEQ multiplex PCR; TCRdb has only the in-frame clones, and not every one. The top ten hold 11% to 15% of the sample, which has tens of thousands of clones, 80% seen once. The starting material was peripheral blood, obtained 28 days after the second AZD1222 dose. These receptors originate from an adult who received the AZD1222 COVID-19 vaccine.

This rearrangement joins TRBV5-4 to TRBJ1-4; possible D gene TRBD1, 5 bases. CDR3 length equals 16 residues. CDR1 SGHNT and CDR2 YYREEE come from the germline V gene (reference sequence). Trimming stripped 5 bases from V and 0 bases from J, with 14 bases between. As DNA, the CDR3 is TGTGCCAGCAGACCCGGGACTGATCCAACTAATGAAAAACTGTTTTTT. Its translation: CASRPGTDPTNEKLFF. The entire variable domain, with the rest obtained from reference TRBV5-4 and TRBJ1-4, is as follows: ETGVTQSPTHLIKTRGQQVTLRCSSQSGHNTVSWYQQALGQGPQFIFQYYREEENGRGNFPPRFSGLQFPNYSSELNVNALELDDSALYLCASRPGTDPTNEKLFFGSGTQLSVL.

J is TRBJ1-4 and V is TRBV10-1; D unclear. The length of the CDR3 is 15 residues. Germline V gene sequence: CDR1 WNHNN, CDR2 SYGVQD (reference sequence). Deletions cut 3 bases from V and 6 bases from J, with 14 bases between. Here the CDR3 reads CASSDPGRGDEKLFF. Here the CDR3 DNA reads TGCGCCAGCAGTGACCCTGGACGTGGTGATGAAAAACTGTTTTTT.

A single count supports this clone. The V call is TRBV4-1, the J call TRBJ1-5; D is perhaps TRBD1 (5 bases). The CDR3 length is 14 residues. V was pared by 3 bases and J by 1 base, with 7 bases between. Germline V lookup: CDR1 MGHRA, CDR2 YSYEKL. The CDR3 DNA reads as TGCGCCAGCAGCCACCAGGGAAGCAATCAGCCCCAGCATTTT. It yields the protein CASSHQGSNQPQHF.

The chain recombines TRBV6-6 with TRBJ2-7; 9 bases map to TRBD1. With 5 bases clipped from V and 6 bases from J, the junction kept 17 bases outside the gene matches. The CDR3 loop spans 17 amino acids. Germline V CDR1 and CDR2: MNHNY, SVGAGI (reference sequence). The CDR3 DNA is TGTGCCAGCAGTCTCCAACCCCCTGGACAGGGGTTGAGCGAGCAGTACTTC. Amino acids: CASSLQPPGQGLSEQYF.

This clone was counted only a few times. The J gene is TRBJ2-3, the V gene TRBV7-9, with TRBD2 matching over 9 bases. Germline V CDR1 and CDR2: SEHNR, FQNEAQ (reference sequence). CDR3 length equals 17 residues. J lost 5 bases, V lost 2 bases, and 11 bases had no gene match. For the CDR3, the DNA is TGTGCCAGCAGCTTAAAGAGCGGGGGGTGGAGAGTAGATACGCAGTATTTT. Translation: CASSLKSGGWRVDTQYF.

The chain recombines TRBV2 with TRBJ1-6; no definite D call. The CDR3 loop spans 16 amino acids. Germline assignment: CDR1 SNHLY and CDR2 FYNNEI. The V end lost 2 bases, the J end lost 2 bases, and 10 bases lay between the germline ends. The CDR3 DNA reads TGTGCCAGCAGTGAAACCACTGCAGCCTATAATTCACCCCTCCACTTT. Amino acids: CASSETTAAYNSPLHF.

For the CDR3, the DNA is TGCGCCAGCAGCTTGGCCGGGACAGGGGGCGCAGATACGCAGTATTTT. As protein: CASSLAGTGGADTQYF. The chain employs TRBV5-1 and TRBJ2-3; 12 bases align to TRBD1. CDR1 is SGHRS, CDR2 YFSETQ, per germline. V trimming: 0 bases; J trimming: 4 bases; junction bases outside the gene matches: 3. CDR3 size: 16 residues. Drawing the rest from reference TRBV5-1 and TRBJ2-3, the complete variable domain is KAGVTQTPRYLIKTRGQQVTLSCSPISGHRSVSWYQQTPGQGLQFLFEYFSETQRNKGNFPGRFSGRQFSNSRSEMNVSTLELGDSALYLCASSLAGTGGADTQYFGPGTRLTVL.

CDR3 DNA: TGTGCCAGCGGGCAGGGGGCTGGTAGTACTAATGAAAAACTGTTTTTT. This encodes CASGQGAGSTNEKLFF. This rearrangement joins TRBV7-9 to TRBJ1-4, with 8 nucleotides matching TRBD1. After removal of 8 bases from V and 2 bases from J, the junction contained 10 bases not matched to a gene. The CDR3 spans 16 residues. Germline CDR1 is SEHNR and CDR2 is FQNEAQ (reference sequence).

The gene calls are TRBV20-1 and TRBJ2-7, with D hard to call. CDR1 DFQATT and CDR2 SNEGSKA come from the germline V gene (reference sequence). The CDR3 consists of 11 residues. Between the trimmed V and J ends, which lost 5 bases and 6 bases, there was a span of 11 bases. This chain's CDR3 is CSAQESGEQYF. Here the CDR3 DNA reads TGCAGTGCTCAAGAGTCTGGCGAGCAGTACTTC.

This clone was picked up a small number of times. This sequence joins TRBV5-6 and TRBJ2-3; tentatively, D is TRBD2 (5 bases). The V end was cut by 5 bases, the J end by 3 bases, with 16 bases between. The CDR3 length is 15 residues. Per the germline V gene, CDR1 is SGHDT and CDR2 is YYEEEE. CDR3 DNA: TGTGCCAGCAGTTACACAACTAGGGCTACAGATACGCAGTATTTT. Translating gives CASSYTTRATDTQYF.